This T cell receptor beta chain was documented in a study of graft-versus-host responses after intestinal transplantation. Notes on this clone: Its antigen is not known.

CDR1 is SGHVS and CDR2 is FNYEAQ in the germline V gene. V trimming: 10 bases; J trimming: 10 bases; junction bases outside the gene matches: 12. The CDR3 is made up of 13 amino acids. This table comes from immunoSEQ multiplex PCR, and its TCRdb copy is limited to in-frame clones, with some not included. Seen here are about 91,000 clones, less than 95% observed once, and the top ten hold less than 0.45%. The chain links TRBV7-6 to TRBJ1-1; TRBD1 aligns across 10 bases. The receptor's source is a human donor who was the organ donor for an intestinal transplant. This specimen was unstimulated CD4+ T cells sorted from spleen or lymph node cells, taken before transplant. CDR3 sequence: CATLDRGNAIAFF. The CDR3 region has the DNA TGTGCCACCCTGGACAGGGGGAATGCGATAGCTTTCTTT.